This is a list of T cell receptor beta chains from one sample in a study of blood T cells in healthy people across ages. TCRdb processed the 5' RACE reads anew with MiXCR; each CDR3 protein has one entry. The table includes approximately 1,000,000 distinct CDR3 sequences, about two fifths detected once. The material sequenced was blood. The receptors shown here come from a man younger than 30 in good health. The CDR3 runs from the conserved cysteine through the conserved F or W. The D gene is left open where the match is weak. The listing skips clone size in some rows; elsewhere it reads once, few, many or a size class.

clone_size: .; j_call: TRBJ2-1; d_call: TRBD2; v_call: TRBV5-1; cdr3_aa: CASSLSGGVTYNEQFF; cdr3_nt: TGCGCCAGCAGCTTGTCGGGGGGGGTTACCTACAATGAGCAGTTCTTC
clone_size: .; j_call: TRBJ1-2; d_call: .; v_call: TRBV10-3; cdr3_aa: CAISEAGNYGYTF; cdr3_nt: TGTGCCATCAGTGAGGCGGGGAACTATGGCTACACCTTC
clone_size: .; j_call: TRBJ2-5; d_call: TRBD2; v_call: TRBV4-2; cdr3_aa: CASSQDLASGAPQETQYF; cdr3_nt: TGTGCCAGCAGCCAAGATCTGGCTAGCGGGGCACCCCAAGAGACCCAGTACTTC
clone_size: .; j_call: TRBJ2-1; d_call: .; v_call: TRBV20-1; cdr3_aa: CSAILGSSSGGRYNEQFF; cdr3_nt: TGCAGTGCTATTTTGGGGTCTTCGTCGGGGGGCCGGTACAATGAGCAGTTCTTC
clone_size: few; j_call: TRBJ1-1; d_call: .; v_call: TRBV7-6; cdr3_aa: CASSLGHSNTEAFF; cdr3_nt: TGTGCCAGCAGTTTGGGGCATTCGAACACTGAAGCTTTCTTT
clone_size: few; j_call: TRBJ2-7; d_call: .; v_call: TRBV7-2; cdr3_aa: CASSSYRQAYEQYF; cdr3_nt: TGTGCCAGCAGCTCTTACCGACAGGCCTACGAGCAGTACTTC
clone_size: .; j_call: TRBJ1-1; d_call: .; v_call: TRBV9; cdr3_aa: CASRLRMCNRETEAFF; cdr3_nt: TGTGCCAGCAGGCTCAGAATGTGTAACAGGGAAACTGAAGCTTTCTTT
clone_size: .; j_call: TRBJ2-5; d_call: .; v_call: TRBV10-3; cdr3_aa: CAISGRGRDSGQETQYF; cdr3_nt: TGTGCCATCAGTGGAAGGGGTCGGGACTCTGGACAAGAGACCCAGTACTTC
clone_size: many; j_call: TRBJ1-5; d_call: TRBD1; v_call: TRBV29-1; cdr3_aa: CSVAPGQGQPQHF; cdr3_nt: TGCAGCGTGGCCCCGGGACAGGGCCAGCCCCAGCATTTT
clone_size: many; j_call: TRBJ2-1; d_call: TRBD2; v_call: TRBV9; cdr3_aa: CASSPSRDYETSSYNEQFF; cdr3_nt: TGTGCCAGCAGCCCATCCCGGGACTACGAAACGAGCTCCTACAATGAGCAGTTCTTC
clone_size: .; j_call: TRBJ2-3; d_call: .; v_call: TRBV6-1; cdr3_aa: CASSVSFPSSTDTQYF; cdr3_nt: TGTGCCAGCAGTGTGTCTTTTCCGAGTTCCACAGATACGCAGTATTTT
clone_size: .; j_call: TRBJ2-1; d_call: .; v_call: TRBV4-3; cdr3_aa: CASSQDSPQPEEQFF; cdr3_nt: TGCGCCAGCAGCCAAGATTCCCCCCAGCCGGAGGAGCAGTTCTTC
clone_size: .; j_call: TRBJ2-3; d_call: .; v_call: TRBV7-9; cdr3_aa: CASSPRVGTDTQYF; cdr3_nt: TGTGCCAGCAGCCCGAGGGTCGGCACAGATACGCAGTATTTT
clone_size: .; j_call: TRBJ1-1; d_call: .; v_call: TRBV3-1; cdr3_aa: CASSPRDWENTEAFF; cdr3_nt: TGTGCCAGCAGCCCGCGGGACTGGGAGAACACTGAAGCTTTCTTT
clone_size: .; j_call: TRBJ2-2; d_call: TRBD2; v_call: TRBV7-2; cdr3_aa: CASSLDVWRGARSNTGELFF; cdr3_nt: TGTGCCAGCAGCTTAGATGTTTGGCGGGGGGCCCGCTCGAACACCGGGGAGCTGTTTTTT
clone_size: .; j_call: TRBJ2-3; d_call: .; v_call: TRBV4-3; cdr3_aa: CASSRNHEGFGTDTQYF; cdr3_nt: TGCGCCAGCAGCAGAAACCACGAGGGTTTCGGCACAGATACGCAGTATTTT
clone_size: few; j_call: TRBJ2-3; d_call: .; v_call: TRBV7-2; cdr3_aa: CASSYKLGRGGASTDTQYF; cdr3_nt: TGTGCCAGCAGCTATAAGCTGGGCCGGGGTGGGGCTAGCACAGATACGCAGTATTTT
clone_size: few; j_call: TRBJ1-4; d_call: TRBD1; v_call: TRBV28; cdr3_aa: CASSITGTGGEKLFF; cdr3_nt: TGTGCCAGCAGTATCACCGGGACAGGGGGTGAAAAACTGTTTTTT
clone_size: .; j_call: TRBJ2-6; d_call: TRBD1; v_call: TRBV28; cdr3_aa: CASSSLKFRDSNSGANVLTF; cdr3_nt: TGTGCCAGCAGTTCTCTTAAATTCCGGGACAGTAACTCTGGGGCCAACGTCCTGACTTTC
clone_size: few; j_call: TRBJ1-2; d_call: .; v_call: TRBV20-1; cdr3_aa: CSANPGGHGYTF; cdr3_nt: TGCAGTGCTAACCCGGGAGGTCATGGCTACACCTTC